The clone carrying this T cell receptor (beta chain) was recorded a few times. Its antigen remains unknown. The second PCR ran 7 to 11 cycles with a sample-barcoded 5' primer and J-beta primers. In TCRdb, the 5' RACE reads were re-called with MiXCR into one record per CDR3 protein. The sample yields some 1.5 million distinct CDR3 sequences, approximately 28% seen once. V dropped 7 bases and J dropped 3 bases, with 11 bases sitting between them. The CDR3 totals 13 residues. The data were taken from a study of blood T cells in healthy people across ages. Whole-study results and caveats: No one knew whether donors had CMV, which possibly confounded expanded clonotype changes.

The sequence came from a woman aged 25 to 45 in good health. The chain employs TRBV12-3 or TRBV12-4 and TRBJ2-3; D gene uncertain. Sequencing input: blood. This chain's CDR3 is CASTHRVTDTQYF. CDR3 sequence (DNA): TGTGCCAGCACCCACCGGGTGACAGATACGCAGTATTTT.